The 29 T cell receptor beta chains in this list originate from one sample, sequenced in a study of T cell responses to AZD1222 COVID-19 vaccine. Here immunoSEQ multiplex PCR was the method, and the copy in TCRdb shows in-frame clones only, minus some. The data show some 130,000 clones, 75% to 90% seen once. The sample was peripheral blood, taken on day 0 of AZD1222 vaccination. The receptors were gathered from an adult in good health.

The chain joins TRBV10-3 to TRBJ1-1, with D possibly being TRBD1 (5 bases). This CDR3 contains 10 residues. Germline CDR1 and CDR2: ENHRY and SYGVKD. V lost 11 bases and J 6 bases, leaving 10 bases between the germline ends. The CDR3 DNA reads as TGTGCCGCTCGGGGGTCTGAAGCTTTCTTT. Amino acids: CAARGSEAFF.

This chain uses TRBV11-2 with TRBJ1-1, with 8 bases fitting TRBD1. Germline values: CDR1 SGHAT, CDR2 FQNNGV. This CDR3 spans 16 amino acids. J lost 5 bases, V lost 5 bases, and 13 bases had no gene match. The CDR3 region has the DNA TGTGCCAGCAGCCCCCTAGGCGGACAGGGTTGGACTGAAGCTTTCTTT. It encodes CASSPLGGQGWTEAFF.

This chain links TRBV7-7 with TRBJ2-2; D may be TRBD1 or TRBD2 (5 bases each). Germline V gene lookup returns CDR1 SSHAT and CDR2 FNYEAQ (reference sequence). The CDR3 is made up of 16 amino acids. The V gene lost 5 bases and the J gene lost 0 bases, with 13 bases spanning the gap. Here the CDR3 DNA reads TGTGCCAGCAGCATAACCGGGACCCCGAACACCGGGGAGCTGTTTTTT. Translated: CASSITGTPNTGELFF.

The genes are TRBV6-5 and TRBJ1-6; possibly TRBD1 for D (6 bases). V shed 4 bases and J shed 3 bases, with 10 bases lying between them. The CDR3 consists of 15 residues. The germline gives CDR1 MNHEY, CDR2 SVGAGI. CDR3 residues: CASSLGQIYNSPLHF. The DNA for the CDR3 is TGTGCCAGCAGTTTAGGACAGATCTATAATTCACCCCTCCACTTT.

The chain links TRBV7-2 to TRBJ2-1; D remains ambiguous. The germline gives CDR1 SGHTA, CDR2 FQGNSA. The CDR3 extends over 13 amino acids. The V and J ends lost 3 bases and 6 bases respectively, with 9 bases between them. The CDR3 is CASSLNVFNEQFF. Written as DNA, the CDR3 is TGTGCCAGCAGCTTGAACGTATTCAATGAGCAGTTCTTC.

The CDR3 DNA reads as TGTGCCAGCAGGGCATCGACAGGTGGTTATTCACCCCTCCACTTT. Protein: CASRASTGGYSPLHF. This chain connects TRBV3-1 (or the pseudogene TRBV3-2) to TRBJ1-6; weak D call: TRBD1 (6 bases). Germline V gene sequence: CDR1 LGHDT, CDR2 YNNKEL (reference sequence). V dropped 6 bases and J dropped 8 bases, with 17 bases sitting between them. The CDR3 length is 15 residues.

The rearrangement joins TRBV10-3 to TRBJ2-2; 9 nucleotides agree with TRBD2. V lost 4 bases and J lost 6; bases outside the gene matches: 3. CDR3 length equals 14 residues. From germline, CDR1 is ENHRY and CDR2 SYGVKD. The CDR3 reads CAISGSGGSGELFF. Here the CDR3 DNA reads TGTGCCATCAGTGGTAGCGGGGGATCCGGGGAGCTGTTTTTT.

The CDR3: CASSERVLAGTYTNYEQYF. The CDR3, as DNA: TGTGCCAGCAGTGAACGCGTTTTGGCAGGGACCTATACCAACTACGAGCAGTACTTC. V usage is TRBV2 and J usage is TRBJ2-7; D may be TRBD1 or TRBD2 (5 bases each). In germline, CDR1 is SNHLY, CDR2 FYNNEI. V was trimmed by 2 bases and J by 3 bases, leaving 26 bases between them. CDR3 length: 19 amino acids.

The chain is built from TRBV19 and TRBJ1-1, with D uncertain. This CDR3 has 13 residues. V lost 8 bases to trimming and J lost 0 bases, with 10 bases between them. Germline CDR1 is LNHDA and CDR2 is SQIVND (reference sequence). CDR3 coding DNA: TGTGCCAGTGGGGAGTCCTTGAACACTGAAGCTTTCTTT. Its translation is CASGESLNTEAFF.

The chain recombines TRBV5-6 with TRBJ1-2; no clear D gene. The germline CDR1 and CDR2 sequences are SGHDT and YYEEEE. V was cut by 2 bases and J by 0 bases, with 8 bases left in between. This CDR3 spans 14 amino acids. The CDR3 reads CASSLRVANYGYTF. In DNA form, the CDR3 reads TGTGCCAGCAGCTTAAGGGTAGCTAACTATGGCTACACCTTC.

V gene TRBV28 combines with J gene TRBJ2-1; 9 nucleotides align to TRBD2. This CDR3 comprises 19 residues. Germline V gene lookup returns CDR1 MDHEN and CDR2 SYDVKM. V trimming: 7 bases; J trimming: 7 bases; junction bases outside the gene matches: 23. CDR3 amino acids: CASTTSRARGGWGGNEQFF. The CDR3 DNA sequence: TGTGCCAGCACCACCTCCCGGGCGCGGGGGGGCTGGGGCGGAAATGAGCAGTTCTTC.

The chain uses TRBV6-1 and TRBJ1-4; weak D call: TRBD1 (5 bases). Germline V CDR1 and CDR2: MNHNS, SASEGT. The CDR3 is 21 amino acids. V lost 0 bases, J lost 0 bases, and 23 bases lay in between. The CDR3 DNA sequence: TGTGCCAGCAGTGAAGCGAGGAGGGGCATGCAAATCCCTACAACTAATGAAAAACTGTTTTTT. Amino acids: CASSEARRGMQIPTTNEKLFF.

The chain links TRBV12-3 or TRBV12-4 to TRBJ1-2, with no clear D. Trimming cost V 1 base and J 2 bases, with 5 bases left between them. CDR3 length: 13 residues. The CDR3 region is CASSLDMNYGYTF. The CDR3 coding sequence is TGTGCCAGCAGTTTAGACATGAACTATGGCTACACCTTC.

This sequence joins TRBV27 and TRBJ2-1; D is perhaps TRBD1 (6 bases). The CDR3 extends over 13 amino acids. Germline CDR1 is MNHEY and CDR2 is SMNVEV (reference sequence). V shed 2 bases and J shed 15 bases, with 17 bases lying between them. The CDR3: CASSLQGKRIWFF. In DNA, the CDR3 is TGTGCCAGCAGTTTACAGGGGAAGAGGATTTGGTTCTTC.

V and J are TRBV7-8 and TRBJ1-2; D uncertain. There are 16 residues in the CDR3. The germline V gene has CDR1 SGHVS and CDR2 FQNEAQ. The V gene lost 5 bases and the J gene lost 2 bases, with 18 bases spanning the gap. CDR3 DNA: TGTGCCAGCAGCCCCGCCGGATCGGGCGGGAACTATGGCTACACCTTC. Translation gives CASSPAGSGGNYGYTF.

As DNA, the CDR3 is TGCGCCAGCAGCTTGGAACTAAGCGGGTACCAAGAGACCCAGTACTTC. Translated, it gives CASSLELSGYQETQYF. The chain has TRBV5-1 and TRBJ2-5; possibly TRBD2 for D (6 bases). V was shortened by 0 bases and J by 0 bases, with 12 bases between the two germline ends. Germline V lookup: CDR1 SGHRS, CDR2 YFSETQ. The CDR3 loop spans 16 amino acids.

A few counts support this clone. The chain is built from TRBV28 and TRBJ1-6, with no clear D. Per germline, CDR1 MDHEN and CDR2 SYDVKM. V was cut by 3 bases and J by 9 bases, with 12 bases left in between. The CDR3 covers 14 residues. The CDR3 loop is CASSFRGEGSPLHF. The CDR3 bases are TGTGCCAGCAGTTTCCGGGGAGAAGGTTCACCCCTCCACTTT.

The V gene is TRBV19, the J gene TRBJ2-1, with 10 bases identical to TRBD1. Germline trimming cut 7 bases from V and 8 bases from J; bases unmatched to any gene: 11. The germline V gene encodes CDR1 LNHDA and CDR2 SQIVND (reference sequence). This CDR3 contains 15 residues. The CDR3 spells CASTGSGTGAYEQFF. The CDR3 bases are TGTGCCAGTACCGGGTCCGGGACAGGGGCATATGAGCAGTTCTTC.

CDR3 amino acids: CASSYSRGDRAVLGQETQYF. As DNA, the CDR3 is TGTGCCAGCAGTTACTCGAGGGGGGACAGGGCGGTGTTGGGCCAAGAGACCCAGTACTTC. V usage is TRBV6-7 and J usage is TRBJ2-5, with 9 bases matching TRBD1. TRBV6-7 is an ORF, and what it does is uncertain. With 0 bases clipped from V and 1 base from J, the junction kept 15 bases outside the gene matches. The CDR3 spans 20 residues.

This chain joins TRBV13 and TRBJ1-1; tentatively, D is TRBD1 (5 bases). V was pared by 5 bases and J by 11 bases, with 18 bases between. Per the germline V gene, CDR1 is PRHDT and CDR2 is FYEKMQ (reference sequence). This CDR3 comprises 13 residues. This CDR3 reads CASSHRTLGRAFF. The DNA of the CDR3 is TGTGCCAGCAGCCATAGGACACTGGGGAGGGCTTTCTTT.

The chain has TRBV19 and TRBJ1-1; D gene ambiguous. The CDR3 totals 13 residues. Between the trimmed V and J ends, which lost 6 bases and 1 base, there was a span of 9 bases. Germline lookup yields CDR1 LNHDA and CDR2 SQIVND (reference sequence). The CDR3, as DNA: TGTGCCAGTAGGGCTACGGGGAACACTGAAGCTTTCTTT. Translation: CASRATGNTEAFF.

The chain joins TRBV2 to TRBJ1-5; 8 bases map to TRBD1. The trim removed 3 bases at V and 6 bases at J, leaving 4 bases unmatched. The CDR3 loop spans 14 amino acids. Per the germline V gene, CDR1 is SNHLY and CDR2 is FYNNEI. CDR3 in DNA: TGTGCCAGCAGTGACGTCGACAGGGGTCAGCCCCAGCATTTT. Translating gives CASSDVDRGQPQHF.

The genes are TRBV5-1 and TRBJ2-3; D gene uncertain. The ends were cut back, 3 bases at V and 4 bases at J, with 3 bases in the middle. The CDR3 extends over 11 amino acids. Germline CDR1 and CDR2: SGHRS and YFSETQ. The DNA for the CDR3 is TGCGCCAGCAGCTGGGCAGATACGCAGTATTTT. Amino acids: CASSWADTQYF.

The rearrangement uses TRBV5-1 and TRBJ2-5, with D perhaps matching TRBD2 (6 bases). CDR3 size: 16 residues. V dropped 0 bases and J dropped 2 bases, with 14 bases sitting between them. CDR1 is SGHRS, CDR2 YFSETQ, per germline. CDR3 sequence (DNA): TGCGCCAGCAGCTTGGGTGGCGGGGCAGGACAAGAGACCCAGTACTTC. This gives the protein CASSLGGGAGQETQYF.

The chain combines TRBV6-5 with TRBJ1-5; 7 bases are a match to TRBD1. Per germline, CDR1 MNHEY and CDR2 SVGAGI. Trimming cost V 2 bases and J 6 bases; bases outside gene matches: 4. This CDR3 contains 14 residues. The CDR3 DNA reads as TGTGCCAGCAGTTACGGCCAGGGGGTTCAGCCCCAGCATTTT. Its translation: CASSYGQGVQPQHF.

V usage is TRBV24-1 and J usage is TRBJ2-3; 7 positions match TRBD1. V shed 5 bases, J shed 0 bases, and the junction held 4 bases outside the gene matches. Per the germline V gene, CDR1 is KGHDR and CDR2 is SFDVKD. CDR3 length equals 15 residues. This CDR3 is CATSGAGGSTDTQYF. The CDR3 DNA follows: TGTGCCACCAGTGGGGCAGGGGGAAGCACAGATACGCAGTATTTT.

The CDR3 DNA reads TGTGCCAGCAGCGCTCGGACTAGCGGGGGTCATGAGCAGTTCTTC. Protein: CASSARTSGGHEQFF. The rearrangement joins TRBV9 to TRBJ2-1; 13 nucleotides line up with TRBD2. CDR3 size: 15 residues. Germline V gene data show CDR1 as SGDLS and CDR2 as YYNGEE. Unmatched junction bases numbered 5, after V lost 3 bases and J lost 8 bases.

The chain combines TRBV24-1 with TRBJ1-2; 10 bases agree with TRBD1. CDR3 length: 15 amino acids. Unmatched junction bases numbered 3, after V lost 4 bases and J lost 2 bases. CDR1 is KGHDR and CDR2 is SFDVKD in the germline V gene. CDR3 DNA sequence: TGTGCCACCAGTGACACGACAGGGGGCAACTATGGCTACACCTTC. It encodes CATSDTTGGNYGYTF.

The V gene is TRBV27, the J gene TRBJ1-5; D not resolved. Trimming shortened V by 3 bases and J by 0 bases, and 3 bases separated the two germline ends. Germline assignment: CDR1 MNHEY and CDR2 SMNVEV (reference sequence). This CDR3 region has 13 residues. The CDR3 loop reads CASSFSSNQPQHF. CDR3 DNA sequence: TGTGCCAGCAGTTTCAGTAGCAATCAGCCCCAGCATTTT.